This T cell receptor beta chain stems from a study of cytomegalovirus exposure and HLA in healthy donors. Points from the study as a whole: The HLA-A and HLA-B alleles of most subjects were reportedly predicted accurately from TCR beta sequences.

The CDR3 is 17 amino acids. The ends lost 5 bases at V and 2 bases at J; junction bases unmatched: 14. CDR1 and CDR2 from the germline V gene are SEHNR and FQNEAQ (reference sequence). This clone was counted once. The antigen remains unidentified. In the PCR, 60 Vbeta and 13 Jbeta primers were used. Method: immunoSEQ multiplex PCR; TCRdb's copy keeps in-frame clones and lacks some. The repertoire has about 40,000 clones, approximately 79% of them found once; the top ten carry about 10%. V usage is TRBV7-9 and J usage is TRBJ2-7, with 8 bases identical to TRBD2. Sequencing was done on a sample of PBMCs. The source of this sequence is a woman aged 18-30 years in good health and CMV-seropositive. CDR3 DNA: TGTGCCAGCAGCCTAGGGTCGGCTAGCGGGTCACCCTACGAGCAGTACTTC. The encoded protein is CASSLGSASGSPYEQYF.